The rows below give T cell receptor beta chains drawn from one sample of a study of cytomegalovirus exposure and HLA in healthy donors. The repertoire was sequenced with immunoSEQ multiplex PCR; TCRdb's copy has only in-frame clones and lacks some. This table holds tens of thousands of clones, about 81% found once. The sequencing sample was made of PBMCs. The receptors derive from a woman aged 45-65 years in good health and CMV-seronegative. CDR3s include the opening cysteine and the closing phenylalanine or tryptophan. D genes are given only for firm matches. Clone size appears in some rows only: once, few, many, or a class for an expanded clone.

size	V	D	J	CDR3	DNA
NA	TRBV28	TRBD1	TRBJ1-5	CASSLETGLSRAQHF	TGTGCCAGCAGTTTAGAGACAGGGCTTAGTAGGGCCCAGCATTTT
large	TRBV6-4	NA	TRBJ2-3	CASSDESGGTDTQYF	TGTGCCAGCAGTGATGAATCAGGGGGCACAGATACGCAGTATTTT
NA	TRBV4-3	NA	TRBJ1-6	CASSQDWSPTGRSPLHF	TGCGCCAGCAGCCAAGATTGGAGCCCGACGGGGAGATCACCCCTCCACTTT
NA	TRBV25-1	TRBD2	TRBJ2-2	CASSDPGGAGELFF	TGTGCCAGCAGTGATCCCGGGGGGGCCGGGGAGCTGTTTTTT
NA	TRBV5-4	TRBD1	TRBJ1-2	CASSSGTGRDYGYTF	TGTGCCAGCAGCTCCGGGACAGGGAGGGACTATGGCTACACCTTC
NA	TRBV2	NA	TRBJ1-2	CASSGGQNYGYTF	TGTGCCAGCAGTGGCGGACAGAACTATGGCTACACCTTC
NA	TRBV6-1	NA	TRBJ1-5	CASREHDIYSNQPQHF	TGTGCCAGCAGGGAACATGACATTTATAGCAATCAGCCCCAGCATTTT
NA	TRBV7-9	TRBD1	TRBJ2-7	CASSADRVEYF	TGTGCCAGCAGCGCAGACAGGGTGGAGTACTTC
NA	TRBV28	NA	TRBJ1-4	CASTRTATNEKLFF	TGTGCCAGCACGAGGACAGCCACTAATGAAAAACTGTTTTTT
NA	TRBV19	NA	TRBJ2-1	CASSIGLSSSYNEQFF	TGTGCCAGTAGTATAGGACTCTCGAGCTCCTACAATGAGCAGTTCTTC
NA	TRBV2	TRBD2	TRBJ2-1	CASSEGGSPYNEQFF	TGTGCCAGCAGTGAAGGCGGGAGTCCCTACAATGAGCAGTTCTTC
NA	TRBV18	NA	TRBJ1-2	CASSPILGDGYTF	TGTGCCAGCTCACCTATATTGGGAGACGGCTACACCTTC
NA	TRBV5-4	NA	TRBJ2-5	CASSPGVGWETQYF	TGTGCCAGCAGCCCAGGGGTGGGTTGGGAGACCCAGTACTTC
NA	TRBV7-9	TRBD2	TRBJ2-1	CASSHGLAGESYNEQFF	TGTGCCAGCAGCCACGGACTAGCGGGAGAGTCCTACAATGAGCAGTTCTTC
NA	TRBV5-6	NA	TRBJ1-4	CASSTYRYRINEKLFF	TGTGCCAGCAGCACTTACCGGTACAGGATTAATGAAAAACTGTTTTTT
NA	TRBV4-1	NA	TRBJ1-1	CASSLLARGGTEAFF	TGCGCCAGCAGCCTCTTAGCCCGGGGGGGCACTGAAGCTTTCTTT
NA	TRBV13	TRBD1	TRBJ2-4	CASSPFGTGDFGKNIQYF	TGTGCCAGCAGCCCTTTTGGGACAGGGGATTTCGGCAAAAACATTCAGTACTTC
NA	TRBV28	NA	TRBJ2-1	CASSSGDNEQFF	TGTGCCAGCAGTTCGGGTGATAATGAGCAGTTCTTC
NA	TRBV7-3	NA	TRBJ1-2	CASSPRGGAYYGYTF	TGTGCCAGCAGCCCCCGGGGGGGGGCTTACTATGGCTACACCTTC